This T cell receptor (beta chain) was retrieved from a study of CD8 T cells in ankylosing spondylitis. Whole-study results and caveats: Some of the motif variants had earlier been found in reactive arthritis patients' fluid and blood. For ankylosing spondylitis blood, a TCR beta motif of several highly homologous variants appeared characteristic. Researchers reportedly found disease-linked clones significantly enriched in matched ankylosing spondylitis synovial fluid.

Each TCR beta library was made by quantitative 5'-RACE that incorporated molecular barcodes. TCRdb passed the 5' RACE reads through MiXCR, listing each CDR3 protein once. Among 25,000 to 35,000 distinct CDR3 sequences listed, approximately 15% were seen once. For this clonotype: What it binds is not known.

The V end was cut by 4 bases, the J end by 2 bases, with 14 bases between. Germline V lookup: CDR1 MGHRA, CDR2 YSYEKL. The CDR3 totals 16 residues. Sample: blood. The chain uses TRBV4-1 and TRBJ2-2; a possible D gene is TRBD2 (7 bases). The sequence came from a male donor with ankylosing spondylitis or in good health (not recorded which). This CDR3 reads CASSPAGGTNTGELFF. In DNA form, the CDR3 reads TGCGCCAGCAGCCCAGCCGGGGGGACAAACACCGGGGAGCTGTTTTTT.